Listed here is a single T cell receptor beta chain. Its matching antigen is unknown. The V end was cut by 1 base, the J end by 6 bases, with 10 bases between. CDR3 length equals 14 residues. Germline V gene sequence: CDR1 SEHNR, CDR2 FQNEAQ (reference sequence). This sample was taken from a study of cytomegalovirus exposure and HLA in healthy donors. Sequencing used immunoSEQ multiplex PCR; TCRdb keeps in-frame clones, though not all of them. This sample carries 120,000 or so clones, roughly nine tenths of them seen once, and the ten largest clones take about 2%. Study-level findings and limits: CMV antigen specificity of a few CMV-associated chains was confirmed in vitro.

The V gene is TRBV7-9, the J gene TRBJ2-1; D gene ambiguous. The TCR was taken from a woman younger than 35 in good health and CMV-seronegative. The sequenced sample was PBMCs. DNA for the CDR3: TGTGCCAGCAGCTTAGAGCGTGCTGTCAATGAGCAGTTCTTC. This gives the protein CASSLERAVNEQFF.